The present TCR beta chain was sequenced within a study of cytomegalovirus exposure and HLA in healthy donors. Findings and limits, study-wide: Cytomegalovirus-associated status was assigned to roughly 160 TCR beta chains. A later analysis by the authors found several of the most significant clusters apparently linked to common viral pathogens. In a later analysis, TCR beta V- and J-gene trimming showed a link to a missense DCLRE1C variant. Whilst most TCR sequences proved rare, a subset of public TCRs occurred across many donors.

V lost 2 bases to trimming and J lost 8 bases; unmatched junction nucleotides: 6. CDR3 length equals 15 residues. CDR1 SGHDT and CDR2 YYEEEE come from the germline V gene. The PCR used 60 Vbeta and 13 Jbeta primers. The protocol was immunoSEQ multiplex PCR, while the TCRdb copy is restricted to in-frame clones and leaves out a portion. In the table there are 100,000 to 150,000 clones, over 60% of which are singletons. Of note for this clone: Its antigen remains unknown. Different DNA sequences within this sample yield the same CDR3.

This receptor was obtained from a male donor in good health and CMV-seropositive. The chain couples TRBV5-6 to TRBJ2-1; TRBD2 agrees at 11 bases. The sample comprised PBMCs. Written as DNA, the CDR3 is TGTGCCAGCAGCTTTAGACTAGCGGGGATCTATGAGCAGTTCTTC. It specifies CASSFRLAGIYEQFF.